The clone carrying this T cell receptor beta chain was recorded a few times. Its target is not known. This sample is part of a study of cytomegalovirus exposure and HLA in healthy donors. Overall study results and limits: A later analysis, which compared TCR beta chains of equal frequency, found the HLA-associated ones more clonally expanded.

With 0 bases clipped from V and 0 bases from J, the junction kept 11 bases outside the gene matches. The CDR3 is made up of 18 amino acids. The germline V gene has CDR1 SGHRS and CDR2 YFSETQ. The PCR employed 60 Vbeta primers together with 13 Jbeta primers. Only in-frame clones appear in the TCRdb table, and some are missing; sequencing was by immunoSEQ multiplex PCR. The data show about 210,000 clones, with roughly 82% seen just once and roughly 6% held by the top ten. The sample was PBMCs. The TCR originated in a man aged 35-49 years in good health and CMV-seropositive. The chain recombines TRBV5-1 with TRBJ2-5; 7 nucleotides align to TRBD2. The CDR3 DNA is TGCGCCAGCAGCTTGGCCCGGTGGAGCGGGACTAACCAAGAGACCCAGTACTTC. Translating gives CASSLARWSGTNQETQYF.